The 24 T cell receptor beta chains reported below all come from one sample, sequenced in a study of healthy donors' naive CD4 and CD8 T cells. Each TCR library used around 540 ng of total RNA and a linear amplification protocol. TCRdb passed the reads through MiXCR, listing each CDR3 protein once. The table has 150,000 to 200,000 distinct CDR3 sequences, about 76% seen once. The material sequenced was naive CD4+ and CD8+ T cells sorted from blood, pooled from several donors. The origin of the receptors is a pool of human donors in good health; the sample pools cells from several healthy donors.

The rearrangement joins TRBV30 to TRBJ2-7; 9 bases are a match to TRBD2. The CDR3 totals 12 residues. J lost 4 bases, V lost 4 bases, and 2 bases had no gene match. Looked up from germline, CDR1 is GTSNPN and CDR2 is SVGIG (reference sequence). CDR3 protein: CAWTSGVYEQYF. CDR3 DNA sequence: TGTGCCTGGACTAGCGGGGTGTACGAGCAGTACTTC. Supplemented by reference TRBV30 and TRBJ2-7, the full variable domain reads SQTIHQWPATLVQPVGSPLSLECTVEGTSNPNLYWYRQAAGRGLQLLFYSVGIGQISSEVPQNLSASRPQDRQFILSSKKLLLSDSGFYLCAWTSGVYEQYFGPGTRLTVT.

The DNA for the CDR3 is TGTGCCAGCAGGGAAATAAGTCTCAACACTGAAGCTTTCTTT. Amino acid sequence: CASREISLNTEAFF. The chain has TRBV6-1 and TRBJ1-1; D is uncertain. Per the germline V gene, CDR1 is MNHNS and CDR2 is SASEGT. V shed 6 bases and J shed 2 bases, with 13 bases lying between them. The CDR3 runs 14 residues.

The J gene is TRBJ2-1, the V gene TRBV11-3, with D hard to call. Between the trimmed V and J ends, which lost 2 bases and 2 bases, there was a span of 10 bases. The CDR3 consists of 15 residues. Per germline, CDR1 SGHNT and CDR2 YENEEA. The CDR3 sequence: CASSLYRNPYNEQFF. CDR3 DNA: TGTGCCAGCAGCTTATATAGGAATCCCTACAATGAGCAGTTCTTC.

The gene calls are TRBV30 and TRBJ1-1; TRBD1 matches 8 bases. V gave up 4 bases and J gave up 6 bases; unmatched junction bases: 7. This CDR3 is 13 amino acids long. The germline V gene has CDR1 GTSNPN and CDR2 SVGIG (reference sequence). Here the CDR3 DNA reads TGTGCCTGGACTAACAGGGGGAGTTCTGAAGCTTTCTTT. Amino acids: CAWTNRGSSEAFF.

V and J are TRBV19 and TRBJ1-5; D gene uncertain. From germline, CDR1 is LNHDA and CDR2 SQIVND (reference sequence). Trimming left V 1 base short and J 2 bases short, with 9 bases between. The CDR3 spans 15 residues. The CDR3 loop reads CASSIGGFGNQPQHF. CDR3 coding DNA: TGTGCCAGTAGTATAGGAGGGTTTGGCAATCAGCCCCAGCATTTT.

V gene TRBV29-1 combines with J gene TRBJ2-6, with D unresolved. V was cut by 5 bases and J by 0 bases, with 5 bases left in between. Germline V CDR1 and CDR2: SQVTM, ANQGSEA. This CDR3 has 13 residues. The chain's CDR3 is CSVTFSGANVLTF. The CDR3 DNA reads TGCAGCGTTACATTCTCTGGGGCCAACGTCCTGACTTTC.

The chain joins TRBV5-5 to TRBJ2-5; weak D call: TRBD2 (6 bases). Germline values: CDR1 SGHKS, CDR2 YYEKEE (reference sequence). The CDR3 consists of 15 residues. V shed 0 bases and J shed 2 bases, with 11 bases lying between them. DNA of the CDR3: TGTGCCAGCAGCTTGGTCTCTAGCGATCAAGAGACCCAGTACTTC. Encoded protein: CASSLVSSDQETQYF.

The chain uses TRBV5-5 and TRBJ1-2; D is undetermined. The V end lost 2 bases, the J end lost 0 bases, and 8 bases lay between the germline ends. This CDR3 is built from 14 residues. Germline V CDR1 and CDR2: SGHKS, YYEKEE (reference sequence). Written as DNA, the CDR3 is TGTGCCAGCAGCTTACCTCTAGCTAACTATGGCTACACCTTC. Its translation: CASSLPLANYGYTF.

The chain is built from TRBV6-5 and TRBJ1-3, with D perhaps matching TRBD1 (6 bases). CDR3 length: 15 amino acids. Germline lookup yields CDR1 MNHEY and CDR2 SVGAGI. The V end was cut by 4 bases, the J end by 0 bases, with 10 bases between. CDR3 sequence: CASSSEGVSGNTIYF. CDR3 in DNA: TGTGCCAGCAGTTCCGAGGGGGTCTCTGGAAACACCATATATTTT.

This chain uses TRBV6-6 with TRBJ2-1; TRBD1 matches 9 bases. Germline V gene data show CDR1 as MNHNY and CDR2 as SVGAGI (reference sequence). The J segment lost 2 bases and the V segment lost 5 bases, leaving 13 bases of the junction unmatched. The CDR3 totals 18 residues. The CDR3 sequence is CASSEDRGLPFTYNEQFF. CDR3 coding DNA: TGTGCCAGCAGTGAGGACAGGGGACTACCATTCACCTACAATGAGCAGTTCTTC.

The rearrangement joins TRBV29-1 to TRBJ2-1; TRBD2 matches at 13 bases. The CDR3 is made up of 14 amino acids. With V trimmed by 6 bases and J by 7 bases, 6 bases remained unmatched. Per the germline V gene, CDR1 is SQVTM and CDR2 is ANQGSEA. CDR3 amino acids: CSVILTSGRNEQFF. The CDR3 nucleotides read TGCAGCGTAATTCTGACTAGCGGGAGGAATGAGCAGTTCTTC.

This chain uses TRBV27 with TRBJ2-7; D remains ambiguous. V lost 2 bases and J 0 bases, leaving 8 bases between the germline ends. The CDR3 totals 14 residues. CDR1 is MNHEY and CDR2 is SMNVEV in the germline V gene (reference sequence). CDR3 amino acids: CASSLTPTSYEQYF. The CDR3 nucleotides read TGTGCCAGCAGTTTAACCCCGACCTCCTACGAGCAGTACTTC.

The chain combines TRBV24-1 with TRBJ2-1, with 7 bases identical to TRBD2. V trimming: 4 bases; J trimming: 6 bases; junction bases outside the gene matches: 11. Germline lookup yields CDR1 KGHDR and CDR2 SFDVKD. There are 16 residues in the CDR3. CDR3 residues: CATSDPSGSAANEQFF. DNA for the CDR3: TGTGCCACCAGTGACCCTAGCGGTTCTGCGGCCAATGAGCAGTTCTTC.

V and J are TRBV6-5 and TRBJ1-2; D is undetermined. Germline loops: CDR1 MNHEY, CDR2 SVGAGI. Between the trimmed V and J ends, which lost 0 bases and 0 bases, there was a span of 5 bases. CDR3 length: 14 amino acids. In DNA form, the CDR3 reads TGTGCCAGCAGTTACTCGCCAGCTAACTATGGCTACACCTTC. Residues: CASSYSPANYGYTF.

This clonotype was seen a few times. The chain couples TRBV6-5 to TRBJ1-2, with 7 nucleotides matching TRBD1. Germline V gene sequence: CDR1 MNHEY, CDR2 SVGAGI. The ends lost 6 bases at V and 2 bases at J; junction bases unmatched: 3. The CDR3 totals 13 residues. CDR3 DNA sequence: TGTGCCAGCAGAGGGACAGCAAACTATGGCTACACCTTC. Protein sequence: CASRGTANYGYTF.

This CDR3 is CASNPQPQHF. The DNA for the CDR3 is TGCGCCAGCAACCCCCAGCCCCAGCATTTT. The rearrangement joins TRBV23-1 to TRBJ1-5, with D uncertain. TRBV23-1 counts as an open reading frame of uncertain function. The V and J ends lost 7 bases and 7 bases respectively, with 5 bases between them. The CDR3 extends over 10 amino acids.

The chain combines TRBV19 with TRBJ2-3; no clear D. The CDR3 contains 14 residues. The germline V gene has CDR1 LNHDA and CDR2 SQIVND (reference sequence). V was clipped by 1 base and J by 2 bases, with 7 bases between them. The CDR3 DNA sequence: TGTGCCAGTAGTATAGGGCTGATCACAGATACGCAGTATTTT. This translates into CASSIGLITDTQYF.

The sample holds a few counts of this clonotype. This chain joins TRBV13 and TRBJ1-2; D perhaps matches TRBD1 (5 bases). V lost 3 bases and J 7 bases, leaving 15 bases between the germline ends. Germline CDR1 reads PRHDT; CDR2 reads FYEKMQ (reference sequence). CDR3 length: 14 residues. DNA of the CDR3: TGTGCCAGCAGCTTGGTGCAGGGTAGTGGTGGCTACACCTTC. Translation gives CASSLVQGSGGYTF.

The chain combines TRBV5-6 with TRBJ2-1; 11 bases align to TRBD1. The CDR3 is 15 residues long. The ends lost 2 bases at V and 9 bases at J; junction bases unmatched: 7. Germline V lookup: CDR1 SGHDT, CDR2 YYEEEE. Here the CDR3 DNA reads TGTGCCAGCAGCTTAATCGGGACAGGGGGTCGTGAGCAGTTCTTC. Translation gives CASSLIGTGGREQFF.

In its sample, this clonotype was seen a few times. The chain couples TRBV19 to TRBJ1-5; no definite D call. Germline V CDR1 and CDR2: LNHDA, SQIVND (reference sequence). The CDR3 runs 15 residues. The V end lost 3 bases, the J end lost 0 bases, and 9 bases lay between the germline ends. Here the CDR3 DNA reads TGTGCCAGTAGTATTGCTCCGTATAGCAATCAGCCCCAGCATTTT. This sequence encodes CASSIAPYSNQPQHF.

This chain links TRBV29-1 with TRBJ2-3; 9 bases line up with TRBD1. The CDR3 totals 14 residues. V lost 5 bases and J lost 7; bases outside the gene matches: 10. Germline assignment: CDR1 SQVTM and CDR2 ANQGSEA. CDR3 sequence: CSVPSTGGGYTQYF. The CDR3 region has the DNA TGCAGCGTTCCCTCGACAGGGGGAGGGTATACGCAGTATTTT.

The chain links TRBV20-1 to TRBJ2-1; 8 bases match TRBD1. The CDR3 runs 13 residues. From germline, CDR1 is DFQATT and CDR2 SNEGSKA (reference sequence). The ends lost 6 bases at V and 5 bases at J; junction bases unmatched: 6. CDR3 sequence: CSAEWTGNNEQFF. The CDR3 DNA follows: TGCAGTGCGGAATGGACAGGGAACAATGAGCAGTTCTTC.

This clonotype turned up a few times. The chain has TRBV19 and TRBJ2-7; 8 bases line up with TRBD1. J was trimmed by 3 bases and V by 3 bases; bases with no gene match: 4. Germline CDR1 is LNHDA and CDR2 is SQIVND (reference sequence). The CDR3 totals 14 residues. The CDR3 spells CASSIGQGFYEQYF. CDR3 DNA sequence: TGTGCCAGTAGTATCGGACAGGGATTCTACGAGCAGTACTTC.

The V gene is TRBV27, the J gene TRBJ2-7; 7 bases are a match to TRBD1. Germline V gene data show CDR1 as MNHEY and CDR2 as SMNVEV (reference sequence). V was clipped by 5 bases and J by 7 bases; unmatched bases: 2. The CDR3 has 11 residues. This CDR3 reads CASSQTGEQYF. The CDR3 DNA is TGTGCCAGCAGTCAGACAGGGGAGCAGTACTTC.